This T cell receptor beta chain was recovered during a study of blood T cell repertoires in COVID-19. At the level of the study: From T cells, B-cell-depleted T cells, or PBMCs came the material, which was cDNA or gDNA.

Study processing details: For nucleated cells, counts were estimated from reference gene primer amplification. Sequenced by immunoSEQ multiplex PCR; TCRdb stores in-frame clones only, minus some. Clone size and V and J calls were adopted from that table, with D and trimming inferred from the DNA. Of 350,000 to 450,000 clones in the sample, roughly 90% were seen once. J was trimmed by 8 bases and V by 2 bases; bases with no gene match: 5. Germline V gives CDR1 SGHAT, CDR2 FQDESV (reference sequence). There are 16 residues in the CDR3. Source material: peripheral blood. This TCR was recovered from a man aged 35 to 55 with acute or convalescent COVID-19. The rearrangement uses TRBV11-1 and TRBJ2-1; 14 bases are shared with TRBD2. The CDR3 spells CASSLWGLAGDHEQFF. CDR3 nucleotide sequence: TGTGCCAGCAGCTTATGGGGACTAGCGGGAGACCATGAGCAGTTCTTC. Filled out from reference TRBV11-1 and TRBJ2-1, the complete variable domain reads EAEVAQSPRYKITEKSQAVAFWCDPISGHATLYWYRQILGQGPELLVQFQDESVVDDSQLPKDRFSAERLKGVDSTLKIQPAELGDSAMYLCASSLWGLAGDHEQFFGPGTRLTVL.